This T cell receptor (beta chain) was observed in a study of blood T cell repertoires in COVID-19. The table lists this clone with many counts. Using immunoSEQ multiplex PCR, the repertoire was profiled, and TCRdb retains in-frame clones only, with some absent. The repertoire includes about 260,000 clones, more than 80% of them detected once, and 2% to 2.5% sits in the top ten. The CDR3 spans 16 residues. V shed 7 bases and J 7 bases; nucleotides not matched to a gene: 8. The germline V gene has CDR1 MNHEY and CDR2 SMNVEV (reference sequence). The clonotype comes from a woman aged 18-29 years who had recovered from COVID-19. The sequenced sample was PBMCs or T cells enriched from blood (not recorded which). The chain recombines TRBV27 with TRBJ2-2; 14 bases align to TRBD2. CDR3 region: CASKRTSGGTGGELFF. Here the CDR3 DNA reads TGTGCCAGCAAGAGGACTAGCGGGGGGACGGGCGGGGAGCTGTTTTTT.